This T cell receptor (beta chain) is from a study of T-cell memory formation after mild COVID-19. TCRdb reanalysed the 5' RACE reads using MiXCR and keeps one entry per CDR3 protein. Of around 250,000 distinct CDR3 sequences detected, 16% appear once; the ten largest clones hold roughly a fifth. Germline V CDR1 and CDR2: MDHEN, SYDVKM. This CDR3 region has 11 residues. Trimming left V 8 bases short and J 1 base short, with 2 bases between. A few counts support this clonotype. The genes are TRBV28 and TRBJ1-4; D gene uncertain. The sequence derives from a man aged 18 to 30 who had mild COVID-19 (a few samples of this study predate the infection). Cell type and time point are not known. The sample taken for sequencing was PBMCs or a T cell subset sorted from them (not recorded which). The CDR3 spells CASRTNEKLFF. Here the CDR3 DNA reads TGTGCCAGCCGAACTAATGAAAAACTGTTTTTT.